This TCR beta chain was recorded in a study of beta chain features in type 1 diabetes. Study outcomes and limitations: Shortening that was moderate but significant affected the TCRB CDR3s of Type 1 diabetes patients in all four CD4+ subsets. Individuals with type 1 diabetes displayed fewer insertions and more deletions at VDJ junctions. The naive, central memory and Treg TCRB repertoires showed an apparent similarity that was greater among patients than among healthy donors.

All of the isolated RNA was reverse transcribed, so expressed TCRB transcripts were sequenced. Profiling relied on immunoSEQ multiplex PCR, and the TCRdb table lists in-frame clones only, not all of them. The data show around 150,000 clones, with around 9.7% seen just once and 0.65% to 0.9% held by the top ten. This clone was counted only a few times. Its target is not known. About 110 mL of blood, on average, came from one heparinised draw per donor. Material: central memory CD4+ T cells from blood. The clonotype was recovered from a woman between 25 and 40 years old with type 1 diabetes.

The CDR3 nucleotides read TGCGCCAGCAGCCAAGATGCCCAGGGTATGGAGACCCAGTACTTC. Protein sequence: CASSQDAQGMETQYF. The genes are TRBV4-1 and TRBJ2-5; tentative D call: TRBD1 (5 bases). Between the trimmed V and J ends, which lost 0 bases and 5 bases, there was a span of 13 bases. From germline, CDR1 is MGHRA and CDR2 YSYEKL. This CDR3 region has 15 residues.